This T cell receptor (beta chain) comes out of a study of shared clonotypes between healthy human individuals. Study-level findings and limits: All-four-donor shared clonotypes had higher generation probabilities than non-shared clonotypes did.

For this clone: The antigen is unknown.

Original processing methods: From ImmunoSEQ came sequences covering only the junction and carrying no quality scores, so filtering differed. Sequenced by immunoSEQ multiplex PCR; TCRdb stores in-frame clones only, minus some. D and trimming were read from the DNA, whereas the V and J calls and clone size are those reported in that table. The repertoire holds 2 million to 3 million clones, with approximately 92% as singletons. Germline trimming cut 8 bases from V and 0 bases from J; bases unmatched to any gene: 4. This CDR3 is built from 13 residues. Germline lookup yields CDR1 SQVTM and CDR2 ANQGSEA.

This chain joins TRBV29-1 and TRBJ1-2; 9 positions agree with TRBD1. This TCR was recovered from a man between 18 and 35 years old in good health. The sequencing sample was made of naive CD4+ T cells sorted from blood. As for subset: CD45RA+ positively selected. This CDR3 reads CSTRTGANYGYTF. CDR3 sequence (DNA): TGCAGCACAAGGACAGGGGCTAACTATGGCTACACCTTC.